Sequencing of this T cell receptor (beta chain) was carried out in a study of blood T cell repertoires in COVID-19. Study details: Specimens from acute and convalescent COVID-19 originated in the United States, Italy and Spain. PBMCs, B-cell-depleted T cells, or T cells provided the cDNA or gDNA that made up the material.

The CDR3 totals 18 residues. Trimming took 1 base from V and 2 from J, leaving 18 bases between them. Per germline, CDR1 LNHNV and CDR2 YYDKDF (reference sequence). Authors' methods: Counts of nucleated cells, estimated from reference gene primer amplification, were obtained. Libraries were prepared by immunoSEQ multiplex PCR; TCRdb keeps only in-frame clonotypes and omits some of them. V and J calls and clone size are as listed in that table; D and trimming were resolved from the DNA. The table records around 100,000 clones, approximately 84% of them present only once. The sequencing input was peripheral blood. This TCR was recovered from a man in his sixties with acute or convalescent COVID-19. The chain carries TRBV15 and TRBJ1-5; D perhaps matches TRBD1 (6 bases). The CDR3 DNA reads TGTGCCACCAGCAGAGGTCACAGGGCGGGTAGGGGCAATCAGCCCCAGCATTTT. Translation: CATSRGHRAGRGNQPQHF.